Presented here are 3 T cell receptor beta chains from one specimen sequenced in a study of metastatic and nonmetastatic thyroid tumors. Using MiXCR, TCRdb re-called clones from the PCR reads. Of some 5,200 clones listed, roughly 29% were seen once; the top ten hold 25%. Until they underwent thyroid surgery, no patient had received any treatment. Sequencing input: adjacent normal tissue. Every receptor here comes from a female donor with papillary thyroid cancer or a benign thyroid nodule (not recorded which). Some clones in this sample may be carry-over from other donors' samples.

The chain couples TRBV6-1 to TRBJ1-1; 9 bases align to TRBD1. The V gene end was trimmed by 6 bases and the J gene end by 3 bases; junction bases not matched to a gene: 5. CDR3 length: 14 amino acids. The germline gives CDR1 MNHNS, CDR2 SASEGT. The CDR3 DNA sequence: TGTGCCAGCAGCTCACAGGGGGCTGACACTGAAGCTTTCTTT. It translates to CASSSQGADTEAFF.

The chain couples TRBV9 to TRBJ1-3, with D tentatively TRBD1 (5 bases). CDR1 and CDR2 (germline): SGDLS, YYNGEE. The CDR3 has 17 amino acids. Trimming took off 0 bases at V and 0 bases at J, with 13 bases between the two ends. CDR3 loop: CASSVGDGGYSGNTIYF. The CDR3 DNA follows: TGTGCCAGCAGCGTAGGAGATGGGGGTTACTCTGGAAACACCATATATTTT.

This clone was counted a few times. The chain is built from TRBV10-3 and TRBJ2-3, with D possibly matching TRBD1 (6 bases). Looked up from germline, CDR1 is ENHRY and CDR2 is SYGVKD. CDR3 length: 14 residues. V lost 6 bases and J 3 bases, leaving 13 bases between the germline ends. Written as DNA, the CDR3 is TGTGCCATCAGCCGTGGGACATTAACAGATACGCAGTATTTT. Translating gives CAISRGTLTDTQYF.